This paragraph reports one T cell receptor beta chain. Its antigen is not identified. The sample is drawn from a study of shared clonotypes between healthy human individuals. Study results and caveats: A reduction in generation probabilities was seen for non-shared clonotypes relative to those shared by all four donors. As a rule, naive subsets had a larger estimated richness than memory subsets.

Researchers ran the assay at a deep level. Sequencing was performed with immunoSEQ multiplex PCR; in TCRdb, only in-frame clones are kept and a portion is missing. The table has over a million clones, about 80% seen once. Caucasian adults residing in Nashville, Tennessee made up all the donors. The sequence was collected from a man between 18 and 35 years old in good health. Some clones in this sample may be carry-over from other donors' samples. The source material was memory CD4+ T cells from PBMCs. The subset was: CD45RA-negative fraction.

This chain's CDR3 is CASSPIRDRDSGANVLTF. CDR3 in DNA: TGTGCCAGCTCACCAATAAGGGACAGAGACTCTGGGGCCAACGTCCTGACTTTC. The V call is TRBV18, the J call TRBJ2-6; 7 nucleotides match TRBD1. V trimming: 2 bases; J trimming: 0 bases; junction bases outside the gene matches: 7. Per the germline V gene, CDR1 is KGHSH and CDR2 is LQKENI. The CDR3 loop spans 18 amino acids.